This T cell receptor beta chain was recorded in a study of T cell repertoires in cytomegalovirus infection. The overall study: Indications came from public TCR beta signatures; they pointed to CMV infection and to a matching HLA type.

TCRdb analysed the reads with MiXCR anew, one entry per CDR3 protein. This sample has some 200,000 distinct CDR3 sequences, with 8% to 10% found just once. Study conclusions and caveats: In two of eight donors, the top clonotype was HLA-C-restricted CMV-specific.

The sample holds many counts of this clonotype. Its matching antigen is unknown. This TCR came from a human donor in good health (CMV status not recorded). Some clones in this sample may be carry-over from other donors' samples. Sequenced: PBMCs.

The CDR3 nucleotides read TGTGCCAGCAGTGAAAGGGGGCGAGGCTACACCTTC. It codes for CASSERGRGYTF. This chain connects TRBV28 to TRBJ1-2, with 7 bases matching TRBD1. The CDR3 has 12 amino acids. J was trimmed by 8 bases and V by 5 bases; bases with no gene match: 5. Germline loops: CDR1 MDHEN, CDR2 SYDVKM.